This T cell receptor beta chain was recorded in a study of cytotoxic CD8 clonotypes in ibrutinib-treated CLL. Study-wide background: Response specimens were obtained following a median treatment duration of about 12 months, with a range of 6 to 36.

Regarding the study as a whole: Public clonotypes proved infrequent, and on treatment they shrank or remained steady. Clonality went up at ibrutinib response and then declined back toward baseline at progression. Clonality was higher at baseline than in age-matched healthy donors and tracked circulating CD8+ T-cell counts.

Sequencing was performed with immunoSEQ multiplex PCR; in TCRdb, only in-frame clones are kept and a portion is missing. The sample lists roughly 180,000 clones, less than 85% occurring once. As to this clone: Its antigen remains unknown.

CDR3 length equals 14 residues. Per germline, CDR1 SGHDN and CDR2 FVKESK. V was trimmed by 4 bases and J by 7 bases, leaving 14 bases between them. This sequence was found in a human donor with chronic lymphocytic leukemia. The sequencing here drew on PBMCs, taken after 24 months of ibrutinib treatment. V and J are TRBV14 and TRBJ1-5; D possibly corresponds to TRBD1 (6 bases). The chain's CDR3 is CASSLTGGGQPQHF. DNA for the CDR3: TGTGCCAGCAGCCTTACGGGGGGCGGACAGCCCCAGCATTTT.